The clone carrying this T cell receptor beta chain came up many times. Antigen unknown. The data were obtained in a study of T-cell reconstitution after alpha-beta-depleted transplantation in children. The study's findings and limits: Diversity and T-cell counts at one year after transplant derived mostly from new T cells.

Unique molecular identifiers were incorporated into the prepared TCRbeta library. Using its own MiXCR run on the PCR reads, TCRdb lists one record per CDR3 protein. The repertoire holds about 980,000 distinct CDR3 sequences, roughly 29% seen once, with under 30% in the top ten. V shed 0 bases and J shed 3 bases, with 14 bases lying between them. CDR3 size: 17 residues. The germline V gene encodes CDR1 MGHRA and CDR2 YSYEKL. Sequences were derived from PBMCs, mostly from graft donor cells, sampled 360 days after TCRalphabeta/CD19-depleted stem cell transplant. V usage is TRBV4-1 and J usage is TRBJ2-2, with D uncertain. This clonotype originated in a boy in the first two years of life who had a stem cell transplant for SCID, so the T cells may come from the graft donor. In DNA form, the CDR3 reads TGCGCCAGCAGCCAAGATTCCCCACAGCTTTACACCGGGGAGCTGTTTTTT. It encodes CASSQDSPQLYTGELFF.